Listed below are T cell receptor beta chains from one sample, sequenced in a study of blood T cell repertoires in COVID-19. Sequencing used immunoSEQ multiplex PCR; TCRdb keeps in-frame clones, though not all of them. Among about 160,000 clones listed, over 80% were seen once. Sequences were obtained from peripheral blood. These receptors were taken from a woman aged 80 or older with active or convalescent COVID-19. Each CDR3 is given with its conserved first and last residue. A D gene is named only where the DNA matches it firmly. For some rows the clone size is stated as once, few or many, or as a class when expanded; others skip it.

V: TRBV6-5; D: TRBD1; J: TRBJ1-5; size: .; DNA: TGTGCCAGCAGCCACGATGACAGGGCCAATCAGCCCCAGCATTTT; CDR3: CASSHDDRANQPQHF
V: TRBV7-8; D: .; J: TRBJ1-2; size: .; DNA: TGTGCCAGCAGCTTAGCTGGCGGGAGTAACTATGGCTACACCTTC; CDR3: CASSLAGGSNYGYTF
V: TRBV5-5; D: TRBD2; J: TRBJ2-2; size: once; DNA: TGTGCCAGCAGCTCGGGACTAGCCGGAAGGACCGGGGAGCTGTTTTTT; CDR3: CASSSGLAGRTGELFF
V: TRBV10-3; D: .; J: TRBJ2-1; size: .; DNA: TGTGCCATCAGTGGCCAGGGGCGCCAAGCTGAGCAGTTCTTC; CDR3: CAISGQGRQAEQFF
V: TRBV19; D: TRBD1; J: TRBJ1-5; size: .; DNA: TGTGCCAGTAGAACAGGGGAAGGGGTCAATCAGCCCCAGCATTTT; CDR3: CASRTGEGVNQPQHF
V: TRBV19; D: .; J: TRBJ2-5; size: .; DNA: TGTGCCAGTAGTGAGGCAGTACTTAGGGAGACCCAGTACTTC; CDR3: CASSEAVLRETQYF
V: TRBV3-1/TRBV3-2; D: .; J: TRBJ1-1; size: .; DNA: TGTGCCAGCAGCAGGTCTGACAGCACTGAAGCTTTCTTT; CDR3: CASSRSDSTEAFF
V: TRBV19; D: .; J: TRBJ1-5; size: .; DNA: TGTGCCAGTAGGGTGGGAGGGGGCAATCAGCCCCAGCATTTT; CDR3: CASRVGGGNQPQHF
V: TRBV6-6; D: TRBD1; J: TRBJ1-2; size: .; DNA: TGTGCCAGCACTTACCGACAGGGGTCGAACTATGGCTACACCTTC; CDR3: CASTYRQGSNYGYTF
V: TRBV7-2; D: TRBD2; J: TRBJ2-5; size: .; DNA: TGTGCCAGCAGCTTAGCACGGTTAGCGGGACAAGAGACCCAGTACTTC; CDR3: CASSLARLAGQETQYF
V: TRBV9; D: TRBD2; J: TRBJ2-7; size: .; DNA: TGTGCCAGCAGCCCCTCTAGCGGGGCCTACGAGCAGTACTTC; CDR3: CASSPSSGAYEQYF
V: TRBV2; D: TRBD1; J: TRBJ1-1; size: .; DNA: TGTGCCAGCACACCACAGGGGTGGAACACTGAAGCTTTCTTT; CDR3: CASTPQGWNTEAFF
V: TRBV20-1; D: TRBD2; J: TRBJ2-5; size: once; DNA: TGCAGTGCTAGTAAAACCCAAGCGGGGGTCTGGAAGACCCAGTACTTC; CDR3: CSASKTQAGVWKTQYF
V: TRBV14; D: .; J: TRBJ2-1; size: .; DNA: TGTGCCAGCAGCCCCCCGACACCGGGGGGCTTAAATGAGCAGTTCTTC; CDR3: CASSPPTPGGLNEQFF
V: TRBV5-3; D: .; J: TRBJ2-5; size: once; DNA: TGTGCCAGGGTGCCGACGCGGCGGCCACGAGAGACCCAGTACTTC; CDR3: CARVPTRRPRETQYF
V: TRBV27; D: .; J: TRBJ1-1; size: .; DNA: TGTGCCAGCAGTCAGACAGAGTACACTGAAGCTTTCTTT; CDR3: CASSQTEYTEAFF
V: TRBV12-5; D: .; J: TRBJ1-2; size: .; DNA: TGTGCTAGTGGTTTGGTACGGAGCCCACCGAGCTTC; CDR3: CASGLVRSPPSF
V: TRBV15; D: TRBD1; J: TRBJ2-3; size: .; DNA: TGTGCCACCAGCAGAGTCTCGGGACAGAGCACAGATACGCAGTATTTT; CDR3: CATSRVSGQSTDTQYF
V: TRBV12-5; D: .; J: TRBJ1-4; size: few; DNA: TGTGCTAGTGGTTTGGTACAAGGGGGGGGTGAAAAACTGTTTTTT; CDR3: CASGLVQGGGEKLFF
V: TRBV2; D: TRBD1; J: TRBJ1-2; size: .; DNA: TGTGCCAGCCTTCCATGGGACAGGGTGGAGGGCTACACCTTC; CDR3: CASLPWDRVEGYTF
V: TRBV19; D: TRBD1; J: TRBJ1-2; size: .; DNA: TGTGCCAGTAGTATAGCCGCGACAGGGAGCTATGGCTACACCTTC; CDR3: CASSIAATGSYGYTF
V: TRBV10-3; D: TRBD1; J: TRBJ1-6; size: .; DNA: TGTGCCATCAGTGGACAGGGTAATTCACCCCTCCACTTT; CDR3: CAISGQGNSPLHF
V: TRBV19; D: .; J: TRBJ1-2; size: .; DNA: TGTGCCAGTAGTACCCTGACAGTCTCGAGCTCCTATGGCTACACCTTC; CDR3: CASSTLTVSSSYGYTF
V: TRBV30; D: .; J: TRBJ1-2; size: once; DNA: TGTGCCTGGAGTGTAGCACCCTATGGCTACACCTTC; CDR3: CAWSVAPYGYTF
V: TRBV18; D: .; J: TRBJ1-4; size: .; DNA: TGTGCCAGCTCCCGGGGGGGGCAGGAAAAACTGTTTTTT; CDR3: CASSRGGQEKLFF
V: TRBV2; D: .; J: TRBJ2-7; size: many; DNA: TGTGCCAGCAGGGCCCAGGACTACGAGCAGTACTTC; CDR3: CASRAQDYEQYF
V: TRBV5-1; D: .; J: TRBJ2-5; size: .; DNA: TGCGCCAGCAGCTTTGGTAACGGTGAAGAGACCCAGTACTTC; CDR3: CASSFGNGEETQYF